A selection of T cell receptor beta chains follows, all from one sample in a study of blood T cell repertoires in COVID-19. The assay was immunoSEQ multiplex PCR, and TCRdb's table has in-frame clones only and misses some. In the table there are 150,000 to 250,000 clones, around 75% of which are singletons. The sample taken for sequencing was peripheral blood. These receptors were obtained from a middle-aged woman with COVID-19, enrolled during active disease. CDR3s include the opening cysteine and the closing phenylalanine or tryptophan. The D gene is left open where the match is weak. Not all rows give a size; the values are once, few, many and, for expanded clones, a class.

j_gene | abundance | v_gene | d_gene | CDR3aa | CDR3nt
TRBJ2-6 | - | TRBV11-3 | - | CASSPSPSSGANVLTF | TGTGCCAGCAGCCCATCCCCTAGTTCTGGGGCCAACGTCCTGACTTTC
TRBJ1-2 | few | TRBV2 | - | CASRLTDQRNYGYTF | TGTGCCAGCAGGCTGACAGATCAAAGGAATTACGGCTACACCTTC
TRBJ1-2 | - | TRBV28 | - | CASSLGMGGSTNYGYTF | TGTGCCAGCAGTTTGGGCATGGGGGGGTCAACTAACTATGGCTACACCTTC
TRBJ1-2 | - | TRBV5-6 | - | CASSLAPGNYGYTF | TGTGCCAGCAGCTTGGCCCCCGGGAACTATGGCTACACCTTC
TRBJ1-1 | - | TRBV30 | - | CAWSYTVNTEAFF | TGTGCCTGGAGTTACACAGTGAACACTGAAGCTTTCTTT
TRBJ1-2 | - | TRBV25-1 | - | CASSEFSSGYTF | TGTGCCAGCAGTGAATTCTCCTCGGGCTACACCTTC
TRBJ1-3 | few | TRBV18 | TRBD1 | CASSPGTGGVGNTIYF | TGTGCCAGCTCCCCTGGGACAGGGGGCGTCGGAAACACCATATATTTT
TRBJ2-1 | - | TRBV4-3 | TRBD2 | CASSQGLLLAGGNEQFF | TGCGCCAGCAGCCAAGGGTTATTACTAGCGGGCGGCAATGAGCAGTTCTTC
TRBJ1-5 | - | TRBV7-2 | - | CASSLVAGSNQPQHF | TGTGCCAGCAGCTTAGTGGCAGGCTCCAATCAGCCCCAGCATTTT
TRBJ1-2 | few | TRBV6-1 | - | CASSEVSHGYTF | TGTGCCAGCAGTGAAGTCAGTCATGGCTACACCTTC
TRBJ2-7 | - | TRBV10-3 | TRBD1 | CATTQGTTYEQYF | TGTGCCACCACACAGGGGACGACCTACGAGCAGTACTTC
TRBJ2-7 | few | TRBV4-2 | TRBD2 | CASSQDERGGGEQYF | TGTGCCAGCAGCCAAGACGAGCGGGGGGGTGGCGAGCAGTACTTC
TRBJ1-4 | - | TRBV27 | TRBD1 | CASRGQKEKLFF | TGTGCCAGCAGGGGACAGAAGGAAAAACTGTTTTTT
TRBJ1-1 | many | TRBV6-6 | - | CASSLRGSDTEAFF | TGTGCCAGCAGCCTCAGGGGTAGTGACACTGAAGCTTTCTTT
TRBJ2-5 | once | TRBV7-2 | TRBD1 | CASSLGQKETQYF | TGTGCCAGCAGCCTGGGACAGAAAGAGACCCAGTACTTC
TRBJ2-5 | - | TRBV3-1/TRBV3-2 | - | CASSQVPVGAKETQYF | TGTGCCAGCAGCCAAGTCCCCGTGGGGGCCAAAGAGACCCAGTACTTC
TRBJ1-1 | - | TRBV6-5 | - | CASSYSIRGTEAFF | TGTGCCAGCAGTTACTCGATCAGGGGAACTGAAGCTTTCTTT
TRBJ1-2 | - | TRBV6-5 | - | CASSYSNPPGYYGYTF | TGTGCCAGCAGTTACTCGAACCCCCCGGGTTACTATGGCTACACCTTC
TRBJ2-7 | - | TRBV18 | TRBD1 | CASSPGTGAREQYF | TGTGCCAGCTCACCCGGGACAGGGGCCCGCGAGCAGTACTTC
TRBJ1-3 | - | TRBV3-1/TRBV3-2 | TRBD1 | CASSHRGGVGNTIYF | TGTGCCAGCAGCCACAGAGGGGGCGTTGGAAACACCATATATTTT
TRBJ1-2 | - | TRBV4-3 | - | CASSQTGGYHYGYTF | TGCGCCAGCAGCCAAACTGGAGGGTACCACTATGGCTACACCTTC
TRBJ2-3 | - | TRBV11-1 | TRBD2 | CASSLGLAGNTDTQYF | TGTGCCAGCAGCTTAGGACTAGCGGGGAACACAGATACGCAGTATTTT
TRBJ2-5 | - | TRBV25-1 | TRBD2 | CASSSFAGGAETQYF | TGTGCCAGCAGTTCTTTTGCGGGAGGGGCAGAGACCCAGTACTTC
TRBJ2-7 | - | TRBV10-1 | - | CASSEGLPVDSYEQYF | TGCGCCAGCAGTGAGGGACTCCCGGTTGACTCCTACGAGCAGTACTTC
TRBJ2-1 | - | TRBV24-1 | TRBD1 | CATSDPRQGLNNEQFF | TGTGCCACCAGTGACCCCAGACAGGGGTTAAACAATGAGCAGTTCTTC
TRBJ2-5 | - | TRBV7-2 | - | CASSINSGEETQYF | TGTGCCAGCAGCATCAATAGCGGAGAAGAGACCCAGTACTTC
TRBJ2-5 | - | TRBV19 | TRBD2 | CATSGTDQETQYF | TGTGCCACTAGCGGGACAGACCAAGAGACCCAGTACTTC
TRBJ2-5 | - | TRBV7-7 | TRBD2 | CASSLAGGEGRTQYF | TGTGCCAGCAGCTTAGCTGGGGGGGAGGGGAGGACCCAGTACTTC
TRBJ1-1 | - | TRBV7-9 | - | CASSLVWGNANTEAFF | TGTGCCAGCAGCTTAGTTTGGGGCAATGCGAACACTGAAGCTTTCTTT
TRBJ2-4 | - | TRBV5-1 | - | CASSPLGEAKNIQYF | TGCGCCAGCAGCCCATTGGGAGAAGCCAAAAACATTCAGTACTTC
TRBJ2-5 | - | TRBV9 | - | CASSPLQETQYF | TGTGCCAGCAGCCCCCTACAAGAGACCCAGTACTTC
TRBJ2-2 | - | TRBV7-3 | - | CASSLKSRAGELFF | TGTGCCAGCAGCTTAAAAAGTCGCGCCGGGGAGCTGTTTTTT
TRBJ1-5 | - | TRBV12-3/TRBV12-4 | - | CASCGQNNQPQHF | TGTGCCAGCTGCGGACAGAACAATCAGCCCCAGCATTTT
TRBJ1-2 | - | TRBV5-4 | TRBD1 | CASSSLEPGQILNYGYTF | TGTGCCAGCAGCTCACTCGAACCGGGACAGATACTAAACTATGGCTACACCTTC
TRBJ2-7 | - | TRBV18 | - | CASSPNRGYEQYF | TGTGCCAGCTCACCGAACCGGGGTTACGAGCAGTACTTC
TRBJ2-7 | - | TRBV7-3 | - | CASSVSPDSPGEQYF | TGTGCCAGCAGCGTTTCCCCGGACAGTCCGGGCGAGCAGTACTTC
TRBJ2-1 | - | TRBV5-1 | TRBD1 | CASSLGLGTGNKNEQFF | TGCGCCAGCAGCTTGGGATTGGGGACAGGGAATAAGAATGAGCAGTTCTTC
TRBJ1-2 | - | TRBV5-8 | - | CASSPDRNYGYTF | TGTGCCAGCAGCCCTGACAGGAACTATGGCTACACCTTC
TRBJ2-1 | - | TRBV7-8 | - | CASSAWRGGYNEQFF | TGTGCCAGCAGCGCTTGGCGGGGTGGCTACAATGAGCAGTTCTTC
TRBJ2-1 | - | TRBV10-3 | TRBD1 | CAISAETGTGLNEQFF | TGTGCCATCAGTGCGGAAACCGGGACAGGGTTAAATGAGCAGTTCTTC
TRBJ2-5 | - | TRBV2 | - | CASALPVEETQYF | TGTGCCAGCGCCCTACCCGTAGAAGAGACCCAGTACTTC
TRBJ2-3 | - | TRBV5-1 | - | CASSLSGLGTDTQYF | TGCGCCAGCAGCTTATCAGGGCTGGGGACAGATACGCAGTATTTT
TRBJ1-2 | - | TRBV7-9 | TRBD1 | CASRQGTDGYGYTF | TGTGCCAGCAGGCAAGGGACAGACGGCTATGGCTACACCTTC
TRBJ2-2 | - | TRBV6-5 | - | CASRAGGGGELFF | TGTGCCAGCAGAGCAGGGGGAGGCGGGGAGCTGTTTTTT
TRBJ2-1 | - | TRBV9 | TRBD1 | CASSRGTGGYNEQFF | TGTGCCAGCAGCAGAGGGACAGGGGGGTACAATGAGCAGTTCTTC